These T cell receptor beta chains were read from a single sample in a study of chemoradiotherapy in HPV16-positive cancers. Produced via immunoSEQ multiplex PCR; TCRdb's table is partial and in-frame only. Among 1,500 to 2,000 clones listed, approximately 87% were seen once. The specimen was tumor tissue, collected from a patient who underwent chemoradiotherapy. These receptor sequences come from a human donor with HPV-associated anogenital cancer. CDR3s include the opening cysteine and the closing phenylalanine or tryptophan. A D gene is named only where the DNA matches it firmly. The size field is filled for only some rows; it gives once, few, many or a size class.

cdr3_nt: TGTGCCAGCAGCCTAGGGACAGGGGGCCCGGGGGCCAACGTCCTGACTTTC
cdr3_aa: CASSLGTGGPGANVLTF
cdr3_length: 17
clone_size: .
j_call: TRBJ2-6
d_call: TRBD1
v_call: TRBV5-4

cdr3_nt: TGTGCCAGCAGTGACTCGGGGGGGCTCGAGCAGCCCCAGCATTTT
cdr3_aa: CASSDSGGLEQPQHF
cdr3_length: 15
clone_size: .
j_call: TRBJ1-5
d_call: .
v_call: TRBV6-1

cdr3_nt: TGTGCCTGGAGTGTACAGGGCGTACCCCAGAACACTGAAGCTTTCTTT
cdr3_aa: CAWSVQGVPQNTEAFF
cdr3_length: 16
clone_size: .
j_call: TRBJ1-1
d_call: .
v_call: TRBV30

cdr3_nt: TGTGCCAGCAGCCCCCGGTACAATGAGCAGTTCTTC
cdr3_aa: CASSPRYNEQFF
cdr3_length: 12
clone_size: .
j_call: TRBJ2-1
d_call: .
v_call: TRBV5-5

cdr3_nt: TGTGCCAGTAGTAATGGACAGGGGGCGGGCACCGGGGAGCTGTTTTTT
cdr3_aa: CASSNGQGAGTGELFF
cdr3_length: 16
clone_size: .
j_call: TRBJ2-2
d_call: TRBD1
v_call: TRBV19

cdr3_nt: TGTGCCAGCAGTGAGGGGCTAGCGGGGTCTTCCGAGGAGTACTTC
cdr3_aa: CASSEGLAGSSEEYF
cdr3_length: 15
clone_size: .
j_call: TRBJ2-7
d_call: TRBD2
v_call: TRBV6-1

cdr3_nt: TGCAGCGTTGAATTAACGAGTGGCCGGTACAATGAGCAGTTCTTC
cdr3_aa: CSVELTSGRYNEQFF
cdr3_length: 15
clone_size: .
j_call: TRBJ2-1
d_call: .
v_call: TRBV29-1

cdr3_nt: TGTGCCAGCAGCTTACCAGGGGATTTCTCCTACGAGCAGTACTTC
cdr3_aa: CASSLPGDFSYEQYF
cdr3_length: 15
clone_size: .
j_call: TRBJ2-7
d_call: .
v_call: TRBV11-1

cdr3_nt: TGTGCCAGCAGCTTTCACAGGGGGGGGACTGAAGCTTTCTTT
cdr3_aa: CASSFHRGGTEAFF
cdr3_length: 14
clone_size: .
j_call: TRBJ1-1
d_call: TRBD1
v_call: TRBV5-4

cdr3_nt: TGCGCCAGCAGCTTGGTGGGGGCCCTACAAGAGACCCAGTACTTC
cdr3_aa: CASSLVGALQETQYF
cdr3_length: 15
clone_size: .
j_call: TRBJ2-5
d_call: .
v_call: TRBV5-1

cdr3_nt: TGTGCCAGTAGCTCGGTCGGACAATCGGGGGAAAAACTGTTTTTT
cdr3_aa: CASSSVGQSGEKLFF
cdr3_length: 15
clone_size: .
j_call: TRBJ1-4
d_call: .
v_call: TRBV19

cdr3_nt: TGTGCCAGCAGCTTAGCACTAGCGGGTTCCTACAATGAGCAGTTCTTC
cdr3_aa: CASSLALAGSYNEQFF
cdr3_length: 16
clone_size: .
j_call: TRBJ2-1
d_call: TRBD2
v_call: TRBV7-9

cdr3_nt: TGCAGCGTTGGCATTCGTTTACCCCTCGGTGGGCATTACTATGGCTACACCTTC
cdr3_aa: CSVGIRLPLGGHYYGYTF
cdr3_length: 18
clone_size: .
j_call: TRBJ1-2
d_call: .
v_call: TRBV29-1

cdr3_nt: TGTGCCAGCGGCCTTCCAGGATTGTCCTACGAGCAGTACTTC
cdr3_aa: CASGLPGLSYEQYF
cdr3_length: 14
clone_size: .
j_call: TRBJ2-7
d_call: .
v_call: TRBV28

cdr3_nt: TGTGCCAGCACCAAGCAGGTGGAAAGCACAGATACGCAGTATTTT
cdr3_aa: CASTKQVESTDTQYF
cdr3_length: 15
clone_size: .
j_call: TRBJ2-3
d_call: .
v_call: TRBV6-5

cdr3_nt: TGTGCCAGCAGAAACCACGGCGGTCCTGAGCAGTTCTTC
cdr3_aa: CASRNHGGPEQFF
cdr3_length: 13
clone_size: .
j_call: TRBJ2-1
d_call: .
v_call: TRBV5-8

cdr3_nt: TGTGCCAGCAGCCCGGGGTGGGATGCCGGGGAGCTGTTTTTT
cdr3_aa: CASSPGWDAGELFF
cdr3_length: 14
clone_size: .
j_call: TRBJ2-2
d_call: .
v_call: TRBV7-9

cdr3_nt: TGTGCCAGCAGTTACCTCGCGACCGGGGGGGAGAAACTGTTTTTT
cdr3_aa: CASSYLATGGEKLFF
cdr3_length: 15
clone_size: .
j_call: TRBJ1-4
d_call: .
v_call: TRBV6-6

cdr3_nt: TGTGCCAGTAGTAGCCGCGCCGGGTATGAGCAGTTCTTC
cdr3_aa: CASSSRAGYEQFF
cdr3_length: 13
clone_size: .
j_call: TRBJ2-1
d_call: .
v_call: TRBV19

cdr3_nt: TGTGCCTATGGGGGATCCCAAAACATTCAGTACTTC
cdr3_aa: CAYGGSQNIQYF
cdr3_length: 12
clone_size: .
j_call: TRBJ2-4
d_call: .
v_call: TRBV7-9

cdr3_nt: TGTGCCAGCAGAGCTAACGGGAACACTGAAGCTTTCTTT
cdr3_aa: CASRANGNTEAFF
cdr3_length: 13
clone_size: .
j_call: TRBJ1-1
d_call: .
v_call: TRBV27

cdr3_nt: TGTGCCAGCGAGAGCGGGAAATACACAGATACGCAGTATTTT
cdr3_aa: CASESGKYTDTQYF
cdr3_length: 14
clone_size: once
j_call: TRBJ2-3
d_call: TRBD2
v_call: TRBV7-2

cdr3_nt: TGTGCCAGCTCACCAGCGACTAGCGGGACGAAGACCCAGTACTTC
cdr3_aa: CASSPATSGTKTQYF
cdr3_length: 15
clone_size: .
j_call: TRBJ2-5
d_call: TRBD2
v_call: TRBV18

cdr3_nt: TGTGCCAGCAGCTTTGATGAGAGGGAGCTGTTTTTT
cdr3_aa: CASSFDERELFF
cdr3_length: 12
clone_size: .
j_call: TRBJ2-2
d_call: .
v_call: TRBV5-4

cdr3_nt: TGTGCCAGCAGCTTAAGGGGACTAGCGACACTCCATTGGCAGTTCTTC
cdr3_aa: CASSLRGLATLHWQFF
cdr3_length: 16
clone_size: once
j_call: TRBJ2-1
d_call: TRBD2
v_call: TRBV7-8

cdr3_nt: TGTGCCAGCACCTTTGTTCAGGGGAGTGGAAACACCATATATTTT
cdr3_aa: CASTFVQGSGNTIYF
cdr3_length: 15
clone_size: .
j_call: TRBJ1-3
d_call: .
v_call: TRBV6-1

cdr3_nt: TGTGCCAGCAGTGACTCCGTCGGCAGCACAGATACGCAGTATTTT
cdr3_aa: CASSDSVGSTDTQYF
cdr3_length: 15
clone_size: few
j_call: TRBJ2-3
d_call: .
v_call: TRBV6-4

cdr3_nt: TGTGCCAGTAGTCCCCCCGGGACATTTAACACTGAAGCTTTCTTT
cdr3_aa: CASSPPGTFNTEAFF
cdr3_length: 15
clone_size: few
j_call: TRBJ1-1
d_call: .
v_call: TRBV19